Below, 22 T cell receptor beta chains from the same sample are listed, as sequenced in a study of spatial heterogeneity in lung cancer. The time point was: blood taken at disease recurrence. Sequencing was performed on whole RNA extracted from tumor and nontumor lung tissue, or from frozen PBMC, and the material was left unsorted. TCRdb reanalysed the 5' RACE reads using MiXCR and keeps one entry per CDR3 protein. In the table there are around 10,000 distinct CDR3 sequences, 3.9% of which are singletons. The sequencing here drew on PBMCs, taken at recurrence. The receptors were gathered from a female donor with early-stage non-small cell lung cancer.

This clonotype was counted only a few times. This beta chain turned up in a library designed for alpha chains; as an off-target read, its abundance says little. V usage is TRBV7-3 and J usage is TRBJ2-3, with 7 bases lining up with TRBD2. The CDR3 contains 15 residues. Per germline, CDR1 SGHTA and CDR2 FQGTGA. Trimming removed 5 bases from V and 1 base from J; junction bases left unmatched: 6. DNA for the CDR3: TGTGCCAGCAGCCCCTGGGGGGGGGGCACAGATACGCAGTATTTT. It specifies CASSPWGGGTDTQYF.

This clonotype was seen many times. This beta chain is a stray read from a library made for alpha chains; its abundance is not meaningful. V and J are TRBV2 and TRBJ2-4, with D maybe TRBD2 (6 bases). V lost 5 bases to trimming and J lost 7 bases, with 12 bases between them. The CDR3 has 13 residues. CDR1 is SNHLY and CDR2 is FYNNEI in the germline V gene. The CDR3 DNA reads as TGTGCCAGCAGTAGGACGGGGGAGAACATTCAGTACTTC. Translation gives CASSRTGENIQYF. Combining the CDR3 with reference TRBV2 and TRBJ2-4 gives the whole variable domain EPEVTQTPSHQVTQMGQEVILRCVPISNHLYFYWYRQILGQKVEFLVSFYNNEISEKSEIFDDQFSVERPDGSNFTLKIRSTKLEDSAMYFCASSRTGENIQYFGAGTRLSVL.

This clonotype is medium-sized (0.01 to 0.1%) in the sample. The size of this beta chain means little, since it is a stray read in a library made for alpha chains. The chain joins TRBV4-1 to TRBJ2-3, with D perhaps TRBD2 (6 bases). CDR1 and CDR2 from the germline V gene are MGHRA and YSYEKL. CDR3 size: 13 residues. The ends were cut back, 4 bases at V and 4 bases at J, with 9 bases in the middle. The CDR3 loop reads CASSPPGADTQYF. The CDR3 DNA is TGCGCCAGCAGCCCCCCGGGGGCAGATACGCAGTATTTT.

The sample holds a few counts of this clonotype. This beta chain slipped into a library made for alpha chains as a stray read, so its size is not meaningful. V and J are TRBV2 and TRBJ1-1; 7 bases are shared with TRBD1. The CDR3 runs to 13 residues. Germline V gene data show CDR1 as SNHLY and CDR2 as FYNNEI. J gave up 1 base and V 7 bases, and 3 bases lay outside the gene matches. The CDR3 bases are TGTGCCAGCAATGACAGGGAGAACACTGAAGCTTTCTTT. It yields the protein CASNDRENTEAFF. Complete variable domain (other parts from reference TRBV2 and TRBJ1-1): EPEVTQTPSHQVTQMGQEVILRCVPISNHLYFYWYRQILGQKVEFLVSFYNNEISEKSEIFDDQFSVERPDGSNFTLKIRSTKLEDSAMYFCASNDRENTEAFFGQGTRLTVV.

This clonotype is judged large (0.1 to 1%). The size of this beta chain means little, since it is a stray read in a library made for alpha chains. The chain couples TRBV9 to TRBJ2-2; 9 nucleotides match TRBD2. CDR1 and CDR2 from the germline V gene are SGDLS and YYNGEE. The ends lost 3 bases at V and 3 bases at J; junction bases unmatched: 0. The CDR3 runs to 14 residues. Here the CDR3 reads CASSASGDTGELFF. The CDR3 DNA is TGTGCCAGCAGCGCTAGCGGGGACACCGGGGAGCTGTTTTTT.

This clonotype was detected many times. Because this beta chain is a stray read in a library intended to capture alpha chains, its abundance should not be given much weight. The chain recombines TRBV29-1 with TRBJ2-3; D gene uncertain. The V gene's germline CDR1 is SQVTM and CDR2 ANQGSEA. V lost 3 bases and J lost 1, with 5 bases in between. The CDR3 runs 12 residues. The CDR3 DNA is TGCAGCGTTGACGAGGGCACAGATACGCAGTATTTT. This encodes CSVDEGTDTQYF.

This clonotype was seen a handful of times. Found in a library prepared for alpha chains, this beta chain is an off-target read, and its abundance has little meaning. The CDR3 region is CASSFGLKYYGYTF. As DNA, the CDR3 is TGTGCCAGCAGCTTCGGACTAAAATACTATGGCTACACCTTC. The chain employs TRBV7-8 and TRBJ1-2, with no clear D. Germline CDR1 is SGHVS and CDR2 is FQNEAQ. V lost 3 bases, J lost 3 bases, and 11 bases lay in between. This CDR3 spans 14 amino acids.

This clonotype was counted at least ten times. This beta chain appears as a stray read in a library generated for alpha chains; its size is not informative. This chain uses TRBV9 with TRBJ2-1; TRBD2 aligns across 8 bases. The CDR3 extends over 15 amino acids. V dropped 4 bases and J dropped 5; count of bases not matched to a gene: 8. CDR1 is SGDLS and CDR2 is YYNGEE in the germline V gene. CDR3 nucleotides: TGTGCCAGCAGCCCCCGAGCGGGGGCCAACAATGAGCAGTTCTTC. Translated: CASSPRAGANNEQFF.

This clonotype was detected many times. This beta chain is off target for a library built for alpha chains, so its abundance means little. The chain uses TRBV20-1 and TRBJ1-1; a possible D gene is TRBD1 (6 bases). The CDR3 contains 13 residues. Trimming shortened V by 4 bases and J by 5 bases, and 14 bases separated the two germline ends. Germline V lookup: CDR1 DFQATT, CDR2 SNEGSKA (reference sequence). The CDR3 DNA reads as TGCAGTGCTAATGGGGGCAGGGGTACTGAAGCTTTCTTT. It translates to CSANGGRGTEAFF.

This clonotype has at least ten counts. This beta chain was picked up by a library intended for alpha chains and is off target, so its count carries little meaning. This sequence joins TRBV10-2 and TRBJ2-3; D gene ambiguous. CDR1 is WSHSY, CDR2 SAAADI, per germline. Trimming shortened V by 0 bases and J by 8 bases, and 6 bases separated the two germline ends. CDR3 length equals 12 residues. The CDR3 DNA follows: TGCGCCAGCAGTGAGTCATGGGTTACGCAGTATTTT. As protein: CASSESWVTQYF.

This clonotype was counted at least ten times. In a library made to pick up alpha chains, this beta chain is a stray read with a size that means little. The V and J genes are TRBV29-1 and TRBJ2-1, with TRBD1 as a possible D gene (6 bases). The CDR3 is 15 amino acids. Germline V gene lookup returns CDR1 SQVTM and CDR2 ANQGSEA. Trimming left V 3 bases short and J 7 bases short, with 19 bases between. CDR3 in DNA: TGCAGCGTTGACCCACAGGGTTATCGGACGAATGAGCAGTTCTTC. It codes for CSVDPQGYRTNEQFF.

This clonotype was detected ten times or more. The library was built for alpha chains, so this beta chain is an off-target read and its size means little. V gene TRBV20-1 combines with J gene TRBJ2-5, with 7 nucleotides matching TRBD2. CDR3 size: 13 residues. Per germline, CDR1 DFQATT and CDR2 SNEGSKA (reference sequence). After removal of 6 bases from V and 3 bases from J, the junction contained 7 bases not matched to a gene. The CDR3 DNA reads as TGCAGTGCCCCAGGGCGGGGGAAAGAGACCCAGTACTTC. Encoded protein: CSAPGRGKETQYF.

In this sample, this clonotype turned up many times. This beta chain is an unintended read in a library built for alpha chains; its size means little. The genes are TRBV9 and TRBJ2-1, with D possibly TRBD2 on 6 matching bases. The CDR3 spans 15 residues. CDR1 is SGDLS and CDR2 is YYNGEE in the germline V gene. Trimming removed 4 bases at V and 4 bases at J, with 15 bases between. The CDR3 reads CASSPTRGRYNEQFF. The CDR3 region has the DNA TGTGCCAGCAGCCCAACACGAGGGAGGTACAATGAGCAGTTCTTC.

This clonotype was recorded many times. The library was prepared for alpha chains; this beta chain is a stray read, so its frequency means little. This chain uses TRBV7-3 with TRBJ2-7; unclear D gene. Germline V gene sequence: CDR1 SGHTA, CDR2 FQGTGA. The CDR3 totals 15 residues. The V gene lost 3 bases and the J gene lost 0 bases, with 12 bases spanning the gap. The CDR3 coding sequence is TGTGCCAGCAGCTTGAAGTCGTCCGGCTCCTACGAGCAGTACTTC. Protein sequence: CASSLKSSGSYEQYF.

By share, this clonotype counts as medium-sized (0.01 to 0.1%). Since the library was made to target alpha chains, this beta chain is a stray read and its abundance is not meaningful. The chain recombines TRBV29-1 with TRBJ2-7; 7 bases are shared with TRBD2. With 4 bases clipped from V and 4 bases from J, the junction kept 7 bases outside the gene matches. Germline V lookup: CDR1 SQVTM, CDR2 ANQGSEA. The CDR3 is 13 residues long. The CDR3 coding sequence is TGCAGCGTTGGGGGGGGACTAACATACGAGCAGTACTTC. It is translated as CSVGGGLTYEQYF.

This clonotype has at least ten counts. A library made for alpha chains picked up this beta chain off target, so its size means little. CDR3 sequence (DNA): TGTGCCAGCAGTTCTAACACAGGGACCCGCACAGATACGCAGTATTTT. Translating gives CASSSNTGTRTDTQYF. The rearrangement uses TRBV28 and TRBJ2-3; tentative D call: TRBD1 (6 bases). The CDR3 spans 16 residues. The germline V gene encodes CDR1 MDHEN and CDR2 SYDVKM. V gave up 4 bases and J gave up 1 base, with 15 bases separating them.

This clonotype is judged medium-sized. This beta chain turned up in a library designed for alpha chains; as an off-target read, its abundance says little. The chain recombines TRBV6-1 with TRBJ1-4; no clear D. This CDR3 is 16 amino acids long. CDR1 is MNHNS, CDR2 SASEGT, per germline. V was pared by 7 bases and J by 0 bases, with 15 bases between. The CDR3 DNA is TGTGCCAGCAAACGCGCGAAGTTGGCAACTAATGAAAAACTGTTTTTT. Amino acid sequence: CASKRAKLATNEKLFF.

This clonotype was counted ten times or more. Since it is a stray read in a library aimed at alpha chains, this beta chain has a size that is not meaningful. This CDR3 is CASSLLAGQTANEQFF. CDR3 DNA sequence: TGTGCCAGCAGCTTACTAGCGGGCCAAACGGCGAATGAGCAGTTCTTC. The chain carries TRBV11-1 and TRBJ2-1; 8 bases are shared with TRBD2. The V and J ends lost 2 bases and 7 bases, in that order; junction bases with no gene match: 10. This CDR3 has 16 residues. Germline V CDR1 and CDR2: SGHAT, FQDESV (reference sequence).

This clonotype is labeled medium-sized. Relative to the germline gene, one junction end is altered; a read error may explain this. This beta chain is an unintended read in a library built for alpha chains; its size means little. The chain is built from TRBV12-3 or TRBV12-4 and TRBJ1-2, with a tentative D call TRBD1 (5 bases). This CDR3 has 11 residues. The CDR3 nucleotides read TGTGCCAGCAGTTTGTTCAGGGATACATCCTTC. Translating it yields CASSLFRDTSF.

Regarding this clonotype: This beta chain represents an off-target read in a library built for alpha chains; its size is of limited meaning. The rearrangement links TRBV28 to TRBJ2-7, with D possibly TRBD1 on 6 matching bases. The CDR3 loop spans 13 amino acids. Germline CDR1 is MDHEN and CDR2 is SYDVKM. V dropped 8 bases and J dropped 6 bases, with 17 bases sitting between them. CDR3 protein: CASCDRFSGEQYF. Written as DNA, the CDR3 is TGTGCCAGCTGTGACAGGTTTTCCGGCGAGCAGTACTTC.

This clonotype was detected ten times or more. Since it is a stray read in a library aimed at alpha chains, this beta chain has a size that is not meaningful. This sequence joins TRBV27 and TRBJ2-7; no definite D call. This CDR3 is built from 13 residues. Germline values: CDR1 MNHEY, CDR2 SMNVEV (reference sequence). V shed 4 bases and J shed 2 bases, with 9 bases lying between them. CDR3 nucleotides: TGTGCCAGCAGTTCCCTCTTTACCTACGAGCAGTACTTC. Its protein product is CASSSLFTYEQYF.

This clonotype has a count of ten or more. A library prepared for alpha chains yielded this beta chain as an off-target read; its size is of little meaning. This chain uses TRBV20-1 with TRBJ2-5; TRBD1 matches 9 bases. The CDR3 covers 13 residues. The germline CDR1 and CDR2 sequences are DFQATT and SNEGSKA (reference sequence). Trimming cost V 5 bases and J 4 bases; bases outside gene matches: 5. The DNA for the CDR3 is TGCAGTGCTCTGGACAGGGGAGGAGAGACCCAGTACTTC. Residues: CSALDRGGETQYF.